This T cell receptor beta chain emerged from a study of T cell responses to AZD1222 COVID-19 vaccine. Regarding the study as a whole: There were vaccine-associated CD4 TCRs across spike, dominant at 160-218 and 743-854. The donor cohort was predominantly white British with a female majority, and clonal diversity may have been underestimated. Samples come after the peak T cell response, not at day 14. Nearly half of spike-specific TCRs reportedly target unmutated variant regions.

TCRdb's table, derived via immunoSEQ multiplex PCR, lists solely in-frame clones and lacks some. The profile shows 130,000 or so clones, about 89% of them singletons. Of note for this clone: Its antigen remains unknown.

The CDR3 has 19 residues. Trimming took 0 bases from V and 2 from J; bases not matched to a gene: 13. The germline gives CDR1 SGDLS, CDR2 YYNGEE. The sequences come from peripheral blood, collected 28 days after the second dose of the MenACWY control vaccine. The clonotype comes from an adult who received the MenACWY meningococcal vaccine as a control. The chain is built from TRBV9 and TRBJ1-1, with 10 bases fitting TRBD1. The CDR3 bases are TGTGCCAGCAGCGTAGTAAGGGACAACCGGGACAGGGGTAACACTGAAGCTTTCTTT. It translates to CASSVVRDNRDRGNTEAFF.